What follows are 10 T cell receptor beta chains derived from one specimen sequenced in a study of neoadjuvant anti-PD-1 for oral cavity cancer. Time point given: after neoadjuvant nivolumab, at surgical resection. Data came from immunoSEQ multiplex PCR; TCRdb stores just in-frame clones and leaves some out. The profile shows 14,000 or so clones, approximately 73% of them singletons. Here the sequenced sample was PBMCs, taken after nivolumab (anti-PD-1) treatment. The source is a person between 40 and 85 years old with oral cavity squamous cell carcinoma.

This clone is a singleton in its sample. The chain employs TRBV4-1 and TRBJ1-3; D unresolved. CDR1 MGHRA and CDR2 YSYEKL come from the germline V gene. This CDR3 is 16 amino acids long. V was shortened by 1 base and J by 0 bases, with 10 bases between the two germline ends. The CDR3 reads CASSQGPGPSGNTIYF. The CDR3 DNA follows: TGCGCCAGCAGCCAAGGACCCGGACCCTCTGGAAACACCATATATTTT.

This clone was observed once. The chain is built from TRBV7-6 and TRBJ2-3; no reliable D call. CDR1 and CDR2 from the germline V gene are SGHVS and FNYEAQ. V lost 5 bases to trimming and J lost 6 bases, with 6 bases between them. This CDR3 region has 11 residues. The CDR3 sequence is CASSNADTQYF. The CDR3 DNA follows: TGTGCCAGCAGCAACGCCGATACGCAGTATTTT.

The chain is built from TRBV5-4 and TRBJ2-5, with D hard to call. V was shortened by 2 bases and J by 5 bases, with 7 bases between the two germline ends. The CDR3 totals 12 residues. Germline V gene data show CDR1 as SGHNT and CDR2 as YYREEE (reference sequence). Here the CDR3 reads CASSFQRETQYF. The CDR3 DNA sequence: TGTGCCAGCAGCTTCCAGAGGGAGACCCAGTACTTC.

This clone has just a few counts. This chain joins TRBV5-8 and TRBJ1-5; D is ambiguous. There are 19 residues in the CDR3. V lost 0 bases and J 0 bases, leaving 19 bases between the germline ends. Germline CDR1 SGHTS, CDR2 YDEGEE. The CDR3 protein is CASSLVQLNWVYSNQPQHF. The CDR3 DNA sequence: TGTGCCAGCAGCTTGGTACAGTTGAATTGGGTTTATAGCAATCAGCCCCAGCATTTT.

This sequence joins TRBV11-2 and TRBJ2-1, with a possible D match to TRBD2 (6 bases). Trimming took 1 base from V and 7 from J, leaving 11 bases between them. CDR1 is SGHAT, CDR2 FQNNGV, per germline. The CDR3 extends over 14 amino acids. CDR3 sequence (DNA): TGTGCCAGCAGCTTAGTACGGGAGTTGAATGAGCAGTTCTTC. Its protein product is CASSLVRELNEQFF.

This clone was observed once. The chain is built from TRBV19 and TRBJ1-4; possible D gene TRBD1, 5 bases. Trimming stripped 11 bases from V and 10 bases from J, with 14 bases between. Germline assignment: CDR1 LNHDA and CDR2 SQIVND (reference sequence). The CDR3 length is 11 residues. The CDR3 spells CAGTVGRKLFF. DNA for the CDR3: TGTGCCGGGACTGTGGGGAGAAAACTGTTTTTT.

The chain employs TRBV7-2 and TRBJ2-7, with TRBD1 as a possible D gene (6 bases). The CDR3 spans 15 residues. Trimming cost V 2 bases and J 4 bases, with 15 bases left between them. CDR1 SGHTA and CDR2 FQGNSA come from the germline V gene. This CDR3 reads CASSLRQGQEYEQYF. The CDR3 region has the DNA TGTGCCAGCAGCTTACGGCAGGGGCAGGAATACGAGCAGTACTTC.

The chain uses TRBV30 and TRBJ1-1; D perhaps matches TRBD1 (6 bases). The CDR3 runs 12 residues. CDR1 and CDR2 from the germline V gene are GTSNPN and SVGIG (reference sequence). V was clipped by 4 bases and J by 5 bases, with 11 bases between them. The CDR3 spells CAWKGQGTEAFF. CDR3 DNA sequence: TGTGCCTGGAAGGGGCAGGGGACTGAAGCTTTCTTT.

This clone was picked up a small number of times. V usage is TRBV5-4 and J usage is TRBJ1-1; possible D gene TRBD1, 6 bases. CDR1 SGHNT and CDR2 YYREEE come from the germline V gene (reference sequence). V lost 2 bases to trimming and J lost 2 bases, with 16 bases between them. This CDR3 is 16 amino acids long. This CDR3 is CASSFVGGPGNTEAFF. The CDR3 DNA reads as TGTGCCAGCAGCTTTGTCGGGGGGCCGGGAAACACTGAAGCTTTCTTT.

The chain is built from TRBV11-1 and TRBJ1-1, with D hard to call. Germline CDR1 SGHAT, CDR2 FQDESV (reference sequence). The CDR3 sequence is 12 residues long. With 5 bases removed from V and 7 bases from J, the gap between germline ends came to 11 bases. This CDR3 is CASSPPWGEAFF. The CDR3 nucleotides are TGTGCCAGCAGCCCCCCGTGGGGTGAAGCTTTCTTT.